This T cell receptor beta chain was identified in a study of Graves' ophthalmopathy and Graves' hyperthyroidism. Across the study: The authors collected peripheral blood at initial diagnosis, before any treatment.

This CDR3 is 14 amino acids long. Germline loops: CDR1 LNHNV, CDR2 YYDKDF (reference sequence). V lost 3 bases and J lost 4, with 13 bases in between. Additional autoimmune diseases, uncontrolled infections, pregnancy or lactation disqualified patients. This clonotype came up many times. TCR beta CDR3 amplification used RNA transcripts. HTBI primers were employed in first-round RT-PCR, then a second-round multiplex PCR followed. Each CDR3 protein is one row after TCRdb ran MiXCR on the multiplex PCR reads. The sample has about 410,000 distinct CDR3 sequences, 15% to 20% seen once; the top ten hold 1.6%.

This TCR was sampled from a woman between 18 and 29 years old with Graves' ophthalmopathy. Input material: peripheral blood. V and J are TRBV15 and TRBJ2-7; either TRBD1 or TRBD2 may fit D (6 bases each). CDR3 DNA: TGTGCCACCAGCAGGCGGGACACCCCATACGAGCAGTACTTC. Protein product: CATSRRDTPYEQYF.